This TCR beta chain was sequenced during a study of cytomegalovirus exposure and HLA in healthy donors. The assay was immunoSEQ multiplex PCR, and TCRdb's table has in-frame clones only and misses some. This sample carries 150,000 to 200,000 clones, around 85% of them seen once, and the ten largest clones take about 16%. V dropped 0 bases and J dropped 0 bases, with 3 bases sitting between them. Germline V gene sequence: CDR1 SGHRS, CDR2 YFSETQ. This CDR3 has 13 residues. The sequence was obtained from a man aged 18 to 29 in good health and CMV-seropositive. The chain uses TRBV5-1 and TRBJ1-2; D not certain. The sequenced material came from PBMCs. The CDR3 region is CASSLGTNYGYTF. Here the CDR3 DNA reads TGCGCCAGCAGCTTGGGTACTAACTATGGCTACACCTTC.